This T cell receptor (beta chain) was sequenced for a study of T-cell memory formation after mild COVID-19. Across the whole study: Clusters were largely donor specific. Findings and limits, study-wide: Those CD4+ clones that contracted were mainly in CM and EM (CD8+ ones in EMRA).

The CDR3 is 17 amino acids. The germline CDR1 and CDR2 sequences are MDHEN and SYDVKM. The V and J ends lost 6 bases and 8 bases, in that order; junction bases with no gene match: 16. A few counts support this clonotype. Its target is unknown. TCRdb recomputed calls from the 5' RACE reads with MiXCR, one row per CDR3 protein. In the table there are under 300,000 distinct CDR3 sequences, roughly 17% of which are singletons. The sequencing sample was made of PBMCs or a T cell subset sorted from them (not recorded which). The clonotype comes from a young man who had mild COVID-19 (a few samples of this study predate the infection). Cell type and time point are not known. This chain links TRBV28 with TRBJ2-1, with 10 bases fitting TRBD1. DNA for the CDR3: TGTGCCAGCAGGCCAGCGACCCGACAGGGGGCGTCGTATGAGCAGTTCTTC. Translated: CASRPATRQGASYEQFF.